The clone carrying this TCR beta chain was seen ten or more times. Its matching antigen is unknown. TCRdb recomputed clones from the PCR reads via MiXCR. The table records over 40,000 clones, about 25% of them present only once. This record comes from a study of metastatic and nonmetastatic thyroid tumors. Study-wide results and caveats: For both blood and tumor, malignant thyroid tumors reportedly showed significantly higher TCR beta diversity than benign nodules did.

Every patient was untreated before thyroid surgery. The germline V and J ends were trimmed by 6 bases and 11 bases, with 12 bases remaining between them. The CDR3 spans 11 residues. Germline-derived CDR1 and CDR2 are SGHRS and YFSETQ. This receptor was taken from a male donor with papillary thyroid cancer or a benign thyroid nodule (not recorded which). Some clones in this sample may be carry-over from other donors' samples. The sample taken for sequencing was blood. The chain recombines TRBV5-1 with TRBJ2-1; no definite D call. The CDR3 nucleotides read TGCGCCAGCACCGGCGATCTTAAGCAGTTCTTC. This translates into CASTGDLKQFF.